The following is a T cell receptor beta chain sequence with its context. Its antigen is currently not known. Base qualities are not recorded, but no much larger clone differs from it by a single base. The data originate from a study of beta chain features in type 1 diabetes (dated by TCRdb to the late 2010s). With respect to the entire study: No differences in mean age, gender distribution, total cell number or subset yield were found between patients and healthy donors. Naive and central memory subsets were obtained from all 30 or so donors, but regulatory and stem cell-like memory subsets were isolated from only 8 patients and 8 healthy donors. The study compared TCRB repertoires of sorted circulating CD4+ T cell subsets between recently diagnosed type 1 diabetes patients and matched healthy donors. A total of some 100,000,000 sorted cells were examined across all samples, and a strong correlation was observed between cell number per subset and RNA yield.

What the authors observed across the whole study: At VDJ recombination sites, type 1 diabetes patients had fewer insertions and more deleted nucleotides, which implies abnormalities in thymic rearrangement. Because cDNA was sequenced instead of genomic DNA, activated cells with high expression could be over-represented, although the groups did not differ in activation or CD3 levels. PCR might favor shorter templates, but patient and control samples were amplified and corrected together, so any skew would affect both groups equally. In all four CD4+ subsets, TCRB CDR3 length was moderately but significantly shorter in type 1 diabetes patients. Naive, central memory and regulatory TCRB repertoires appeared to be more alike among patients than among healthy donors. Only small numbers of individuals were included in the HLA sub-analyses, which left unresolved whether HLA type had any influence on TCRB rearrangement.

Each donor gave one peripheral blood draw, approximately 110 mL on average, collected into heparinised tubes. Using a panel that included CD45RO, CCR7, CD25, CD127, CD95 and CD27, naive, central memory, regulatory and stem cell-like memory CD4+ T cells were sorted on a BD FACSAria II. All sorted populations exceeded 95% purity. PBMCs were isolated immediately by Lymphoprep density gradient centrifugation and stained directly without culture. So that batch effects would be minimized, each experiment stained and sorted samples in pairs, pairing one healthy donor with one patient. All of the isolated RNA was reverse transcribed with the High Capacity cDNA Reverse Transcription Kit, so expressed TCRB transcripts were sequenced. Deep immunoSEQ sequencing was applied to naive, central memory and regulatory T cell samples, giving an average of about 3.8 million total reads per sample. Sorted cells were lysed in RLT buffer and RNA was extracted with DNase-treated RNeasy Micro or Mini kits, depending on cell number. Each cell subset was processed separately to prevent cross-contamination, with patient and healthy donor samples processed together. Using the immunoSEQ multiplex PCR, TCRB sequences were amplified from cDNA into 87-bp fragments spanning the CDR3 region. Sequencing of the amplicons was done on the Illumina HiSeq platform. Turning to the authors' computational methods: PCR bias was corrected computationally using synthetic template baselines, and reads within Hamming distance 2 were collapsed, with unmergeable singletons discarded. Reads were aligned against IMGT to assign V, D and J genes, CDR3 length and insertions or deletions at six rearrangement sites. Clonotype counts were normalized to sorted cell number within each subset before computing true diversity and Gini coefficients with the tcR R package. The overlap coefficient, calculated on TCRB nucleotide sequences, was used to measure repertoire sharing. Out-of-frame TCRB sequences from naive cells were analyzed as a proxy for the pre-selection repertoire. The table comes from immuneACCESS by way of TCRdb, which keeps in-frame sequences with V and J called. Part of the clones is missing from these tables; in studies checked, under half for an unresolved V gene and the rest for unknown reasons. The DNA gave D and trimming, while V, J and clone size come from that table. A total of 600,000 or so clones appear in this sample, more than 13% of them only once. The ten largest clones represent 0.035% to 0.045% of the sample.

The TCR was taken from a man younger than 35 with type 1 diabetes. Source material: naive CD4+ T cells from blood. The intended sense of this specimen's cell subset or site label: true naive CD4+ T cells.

This receptor carries the CDR3 CASSRETVPPHGYTF. The nucleotide sequence reads as follows: TGTGCCAGCAGCCGAGAAACCGTCCCGCCCCATGGCTACACCTTC. The chain is assembled from TRBV5-6 and TRBJ1-2; the D gene cannot be resolved reliably. V was cut back by 4 bases and J by 6 bases, leaving a gap of 19 bases between them. The CDR3 has 15 amino acids, counting the end cysteine and phenylalanine. Of all the DNA, just the CDR3 is kept, 45 bases in frame from base 1. The germline V gene sets CDR1 to SGHDT and CDR2 to YYEEEE.